This T cell receptor beta chain was captured by sequencing in a study of shared clonotypes between healthy human individuals (dated by TCRdb to 2020 to 2021). Regarding the complete study: A few men and two women, aged 18 to 49 years, made up the cohort. Leukapheresis yielded between about 0.94 and 9 billion PBMCs per donor. To increase sequencing depth and limit assay-specific biases, TCR repertoire library preparation and sequencing were carried out by different laboratories using diverse techniques. Per donor, three plates each were used for CD4 naive and CD4 memory, two for CD8 naive, and one for CD8 memory. To estimate repertoire size and how much clonotypes are shared between individuals, the study performed deep sequencing of blood TCR repertoires from five healthy adults. What the authors observed across the whole study: Estimated clonotype richness was generally larger for naive than for memory subsets. Based on pairwise subsampling, the degree of clonotype sharing among donors was expected to be affected by sequencing depth. Sharing across a handful of donors was observed for about 5% of naive CD4, over 3% of naive CD8, roughly 2.3% of memory CD4, and 0.4% of memory CD8 clonotypes. Incomplete sequencing was indicated by rarefaction of sorted-subset datasets, despite the large sequencing depth. Because the study included only a small number of donors, the genetic and exposure-history diversity represented was limited. Higher generation probabilities were observed for clonotypes shared by all four sorted-subset donors than for non-shared clonotypes. Sampling was restricted to blood, and TCR repertoires in tissues likely differ from the TCR repertoires found in blood.

Points on this clone: Its recognized antigen is unknown. Base-call qualities are not available, and no considerably larger clone is one nucleotide away.

Using the deep immunoSEQ assay, multiplex PCR amplified TCR CDR3 regions from genomic DNA. Genomic DNA extracted from each cell subset was distributed evenly over all wells of several immunoSEQ 96-well plates, and each plate served as one replicate. Each replicate PCR for sorted subsets received roughly 200 ng genomic DNA, equal to about 30,000 T cell genomes. The purified libraries were quantified using a Qubit 3.0 fluorometer, sized with a Bioanalyzer 2100, and then quantified again using the KAPA Library Quantification kit. A separate single-read 150-cycle Illumina NextSeq 550 flow cell was used to sequence each immunoSEQ 96-well plate. The paper's processing steps were these. Because the immunoSEQ output held only junctional sequences and lacked quality scores, the filtering could not match the filtering applied to full-length reads. Sequences were annotated with PyIR, a Python wrapper for IgBLAST v1.9, and V/J genes and CDR3 were assigned using IMGT germline references. Any read was removed if the V/J assignment was weak (E-value above 1e-6), the CDR3 was missing, or the read contained stop codons, out-of-frame junctions, or ambiguous translated residues. V3J clonotypes were defined by identical inferred V gene, J gene, and CDR3 amino acid sequence. Percentage overlap between repertoires was calculated by dividing the number of shared unique clonotypes by the size of the smaller repertoire. RTK rarefaction, the Chao1 estimator, and Recon v2.1 estimates of unobserved clonotypes were used to assess repertoire richness. For all TCRbeta clonotypes obtained by the gDNA method from four donors, generation probabilities were computed with OLGA. As stored in TCRdb, this immuneACCESS dataset retains in-frame rearrangements with V and J assigned. A fraction of the clones does not appear; measured against another copy, unresolved V genes explain less than half of the discrepancy, and the remainder lacks a known reason. D and trimming come from the DNA, and the V and J calls and clone size come from that table. This sample has some 2 million clones in its table, and roughly 95% of those were observed once. Clones ranked in the top ten supply roughly 0.13% of the sample.

V and J lose 1 base and 0 bases, and a span of 6 bases separates them. CDR1 SNHLY and CDR2 FYNNEI were looked up in the germline V gene. The CDR3 covers 15 residues, taking in both the cysteine and the phenylalanine. Of all the DNA, just the CDR3 is kept, 45 bases in frame from base 1. The donors were healthy, HIV-negative adults with no recently reported acute infections or vaccinations. Every donor was a Caucasian adult living in Nashville, Tennessee, USA. CD4+ T cells were enriched by magnetic negative selection; naive cells were then positively selected on CD45RA, and the negative fraction formed the memory subset. Blood was obtained by leukapheresis, after which PBMCs were separated by Ficoll-Histopaque density gradient centrifugation and cryopreserved in liquid nitrogen vapor phase. Analytical flow cytometry was used to check the purity and quantity of every magnetically sorted T cell population. Genomic DNA was isolated from every sorted fraction and measured by UV absorbance on a Nanodrop 2000c.

Sequencing input: naive CD4+ T cells sorted from blood. The cell subset or site label, read with the paper, signifies: CD45RA+ positively selected. This chain joins TRBV2 to TRBJ2-2; confidence is insufficient to name the D gene. The sequence came from a man aged 18 to 30 in good health. The base sequence is TGTGCCAGCAGTGAAGATCAGTCGAACACCGGGGAGCTGTTTTTT. Its protein product is CASSEDQSNTGELFF.